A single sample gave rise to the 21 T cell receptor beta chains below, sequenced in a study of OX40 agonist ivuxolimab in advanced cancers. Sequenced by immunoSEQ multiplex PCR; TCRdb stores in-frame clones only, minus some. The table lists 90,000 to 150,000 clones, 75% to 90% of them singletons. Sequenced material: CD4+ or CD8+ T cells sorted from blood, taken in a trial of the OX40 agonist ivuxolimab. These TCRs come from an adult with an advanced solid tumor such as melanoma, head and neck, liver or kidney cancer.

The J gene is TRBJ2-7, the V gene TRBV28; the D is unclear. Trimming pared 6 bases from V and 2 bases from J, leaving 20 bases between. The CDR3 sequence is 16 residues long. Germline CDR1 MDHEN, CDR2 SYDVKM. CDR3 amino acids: CASSRLKAYPAYEQYF. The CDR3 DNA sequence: TGTGCCAGCAGCCGCCTCAAGGCCTACCCAGCCTACGAGCAGTACTTC.

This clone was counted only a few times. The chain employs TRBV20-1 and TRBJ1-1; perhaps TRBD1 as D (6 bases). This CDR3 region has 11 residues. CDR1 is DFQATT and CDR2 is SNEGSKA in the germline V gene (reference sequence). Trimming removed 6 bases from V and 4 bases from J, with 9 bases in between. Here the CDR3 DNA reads TGCAGTGCCCCAGGGGTCACTGAAGCTTTCTTT. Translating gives CSAPGVTEAFF.

CDR3 nucleotide sequence: TGTGCCAGCAGCGTTAGTGGGACTGAAGCTTTCTTT. Translation: CASSVSGTEAFF. The rearrangement links TRBV6-1 to TRBJ1-1, with D uncertain. The CDR3 consists of 12 residues. Germline CDR1 and CDR2: MNHNS and SASEGT. Trimming left V 6 bases short and J 5 bases short, with 10 bases between.

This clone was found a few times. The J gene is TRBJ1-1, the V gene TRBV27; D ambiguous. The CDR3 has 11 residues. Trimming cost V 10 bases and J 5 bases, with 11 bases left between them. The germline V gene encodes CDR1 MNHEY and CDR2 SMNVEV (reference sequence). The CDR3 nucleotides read TGTGCCATCGGACGGAGGACTGAAGCTTTCTTT. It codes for CAIGRRTEAFF.

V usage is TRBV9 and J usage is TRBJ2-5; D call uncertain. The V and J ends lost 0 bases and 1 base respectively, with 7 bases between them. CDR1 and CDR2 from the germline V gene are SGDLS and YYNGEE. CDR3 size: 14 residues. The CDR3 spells CASSVGGAQETQYF. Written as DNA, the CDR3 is TGTGCCAGCAGCGTAGGGGGTGCCCAAGAGACCCAGTACTTC.

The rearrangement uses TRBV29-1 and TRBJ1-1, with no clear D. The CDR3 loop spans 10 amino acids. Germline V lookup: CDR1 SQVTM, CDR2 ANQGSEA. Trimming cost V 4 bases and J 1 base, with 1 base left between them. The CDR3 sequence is CSVGNTEAFF. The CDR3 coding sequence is TGCAGCGTTGGGAACACTGAAGCTTTCTTT.

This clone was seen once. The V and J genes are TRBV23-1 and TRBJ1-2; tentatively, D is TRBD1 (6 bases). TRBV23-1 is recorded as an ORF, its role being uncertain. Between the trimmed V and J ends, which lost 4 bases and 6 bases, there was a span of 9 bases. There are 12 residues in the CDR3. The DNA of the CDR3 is TGCGCCAGCAGTCGGGACACACATGGCTACACCTTC. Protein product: CASSRDTHGYTF.

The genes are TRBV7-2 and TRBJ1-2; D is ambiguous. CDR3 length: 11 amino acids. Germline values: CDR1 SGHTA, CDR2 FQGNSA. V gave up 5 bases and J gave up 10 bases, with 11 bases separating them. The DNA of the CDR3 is TGTGCCAGCAGCGTACTTACTACCTACACCTTC. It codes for CASSVLTTYTF.

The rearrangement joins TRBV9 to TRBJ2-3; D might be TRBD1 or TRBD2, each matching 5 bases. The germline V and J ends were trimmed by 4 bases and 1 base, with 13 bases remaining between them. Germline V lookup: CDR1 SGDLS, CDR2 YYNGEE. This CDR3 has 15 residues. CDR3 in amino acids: CASSPRTGRTDTQYF. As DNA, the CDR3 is TGTGCCAGCAGCCCCCGGACGGGGCGCACAGATACGCAGTATTTT.

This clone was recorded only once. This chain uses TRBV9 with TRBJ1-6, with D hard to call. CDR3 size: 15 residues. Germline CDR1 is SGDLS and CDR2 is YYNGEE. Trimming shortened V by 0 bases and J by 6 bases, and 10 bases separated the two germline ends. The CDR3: CASSVDAVPNSPLHF. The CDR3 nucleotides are TGTGCCAGCAGCGTAGATGCGGTCCCTAATTCACCCCTCCACTTT.

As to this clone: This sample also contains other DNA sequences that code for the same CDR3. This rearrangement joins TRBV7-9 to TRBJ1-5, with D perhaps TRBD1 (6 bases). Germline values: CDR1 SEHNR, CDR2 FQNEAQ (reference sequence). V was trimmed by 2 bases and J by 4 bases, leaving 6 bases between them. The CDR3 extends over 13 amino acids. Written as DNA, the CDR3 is TGTGCCAGCAGCTTACAGGGGAATCAGCCCCAGCATTTT. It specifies CASSLQGNQPQHF.

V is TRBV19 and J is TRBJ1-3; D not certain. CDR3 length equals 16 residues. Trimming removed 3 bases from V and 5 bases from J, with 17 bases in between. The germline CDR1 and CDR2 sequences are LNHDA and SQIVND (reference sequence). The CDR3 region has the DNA TGTGCCAGTAGTATCACCCGCGCGGCGGGGAGAAACACCATATATTTT. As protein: CASSITRAAGRNTIYF.

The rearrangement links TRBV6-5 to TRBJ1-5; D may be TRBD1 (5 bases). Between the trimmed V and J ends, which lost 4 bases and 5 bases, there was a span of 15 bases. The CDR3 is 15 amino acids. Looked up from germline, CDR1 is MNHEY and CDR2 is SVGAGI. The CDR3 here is CASSSGPWGYQPQHF. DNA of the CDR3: TGTGCCAGCAGTTCGGGACCCTGGGGGTATCAGCCCCAGCATTTT.

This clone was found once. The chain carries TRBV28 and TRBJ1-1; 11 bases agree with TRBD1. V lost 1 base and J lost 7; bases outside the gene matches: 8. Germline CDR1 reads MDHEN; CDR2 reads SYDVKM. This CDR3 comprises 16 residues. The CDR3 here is CASSLSPTGTGGEAFF. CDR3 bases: TGTGCCAGCAGTTTATCACCGACCGGGACAGGGGGTGAAGCTTTCTTT.

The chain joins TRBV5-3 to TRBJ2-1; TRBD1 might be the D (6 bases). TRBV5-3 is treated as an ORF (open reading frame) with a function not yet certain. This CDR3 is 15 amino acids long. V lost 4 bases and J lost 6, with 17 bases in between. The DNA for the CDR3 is TGTGCCAGAAGCGAATACAGGGCTCGGGGCAATGAGCAGTTCTTC. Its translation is CARSEYRARGNEQFF.

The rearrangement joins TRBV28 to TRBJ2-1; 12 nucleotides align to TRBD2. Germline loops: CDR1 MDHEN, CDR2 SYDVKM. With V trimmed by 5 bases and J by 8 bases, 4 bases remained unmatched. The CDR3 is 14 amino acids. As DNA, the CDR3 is TGTGCCAGCAGTGGACTAGCGGGGTTATATGAGCAGTTCTTC. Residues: CASSGLAGLYEQFF.

The CDR3 DNA reads as TGTGCCAGCAGCCTGCTTGGAATGAGCTCTGGAAACACCATATATTTT. Protein product: CASSLLGMSSGNTIYF. The rearrangement links TRBV7-2 to TRBJ1-3; D is unclear. Germline CDR1 and CDR2: SGHTA and FQGNSA. The CDR3 is made up of 16 amino acids. Trimming left V 5 bases short and J 0 bases short, with 14 bases between.

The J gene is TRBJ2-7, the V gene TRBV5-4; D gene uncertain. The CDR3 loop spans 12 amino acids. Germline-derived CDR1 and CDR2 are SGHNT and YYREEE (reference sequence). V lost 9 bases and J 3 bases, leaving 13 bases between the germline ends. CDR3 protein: CATTPSDYEQYF. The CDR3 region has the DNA TGTGCCACCACCCCCTCCGACTACGAGCAGTACTTC. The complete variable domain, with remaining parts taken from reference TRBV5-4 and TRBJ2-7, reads ETGVTQSPTHLIKTRGQQVTLRCSSQSGHNTVSWYQQALGQGPQFIFQYYREEENGRGNFPPRFSGLQFPNYSSELNVNALELDDSALYLCATTPSDYEQYFGPGTRLTVT.

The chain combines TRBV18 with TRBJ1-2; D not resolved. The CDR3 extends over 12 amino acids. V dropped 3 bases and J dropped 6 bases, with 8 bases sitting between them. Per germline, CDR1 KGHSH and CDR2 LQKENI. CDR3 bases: TGTGCCAGCTCACCCTATGGGGATGGCTACACCTTC. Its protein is CASSPYGDGYTF.

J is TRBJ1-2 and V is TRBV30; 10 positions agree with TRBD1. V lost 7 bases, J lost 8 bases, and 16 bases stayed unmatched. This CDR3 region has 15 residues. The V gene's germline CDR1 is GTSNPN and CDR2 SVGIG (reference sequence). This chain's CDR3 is CAFLTWTGGVGGYTF. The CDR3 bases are TGTGCCTTTTTAACCTGGACAGGGGGAGTAGGGGGCTACACCTTC.

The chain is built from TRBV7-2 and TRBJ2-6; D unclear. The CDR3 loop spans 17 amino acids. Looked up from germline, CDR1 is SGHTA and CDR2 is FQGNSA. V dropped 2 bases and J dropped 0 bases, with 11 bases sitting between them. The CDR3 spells CASSLTAILSGANVLTF. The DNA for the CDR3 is TGTGCCAGCAGCTTAACTGCCATACTCTCTGGGGCCAACGTCCTGACTTTC.